The clone carrying this T cell receptor beta chain was detected only a few times. What it binds is unknown. The data stem from a study of blood T cells in healthy people across ages. Study-wide results and caveats: A roughly linear age-dependent decrease characterized TCR beta diversity per million T cells.

A second 7 to 11 cycle PCR used barcoded and J-beta primers. Using its own MiXCR run on the 5' RACE reads, TCRdb lists one record per CDR3 protein. The table has roughly 1,700,000 distinct CDR3 sequences, approximately 30% seen once. CDR1 is KGHDR and CDR2 is SFDVKD in the germline V gene. Trimming shortened V by 3 bases and J by 7 bases, and 6 bases separated the two germline ends. The length of the CDR3 is 12 residues. Sequenced: blood. This receptor was taken from a woman aged 25 to 39 in good health. The chain couples TRBV24-1 to TRBJ2-1; no reliable D call. CDR3 nucleotides: TGTGCCACCAGTGATACGACGAATGAGCAGTTCTTC. It specifies CATSDTTNEQFF.